This T cell receptor (beta chain) was sequenced in a study of T cell responses to AZD1222 COVID-19 vaccine. The germline gives CDR1 SGHDT, CDR2 YYEEEE. This CDR3 has 14 residues. V dropped 4 bases and J dropped 2 bases, with 11 bases sitting between them. This clone was counted once. What it binds is not known. Repertoires were generated with immunoSEQ multiplex PCR, while TCRdb's copy carries only in-frame clones and drops some. The sample lists about 140,000 clones; under 95% were seen once. Study-wide points: There were repertoire samples only from the period after the peak T cell response.

This receptor was identified in an adult who received the MenACWY meningococcal vaccine as a control. The gene calls are TRBV5-6 and TRBJ2-3, with D perhaps TRBD2 (5 bases). The sample was peripheral blood, taken 28 days after the second dose of the MenACWY control vaccine. CDR3 coding DNA: TGTGCCAGCAGCCCGCGGGCCTTCACAGATACGCAGTATTTT. It encodes CASSPRAFTDTQYF.